The 21 T cell receptor beta chains below were found in one sample sequenced in a study of blood T cell repertoires in COVID-19. Assay used: immunoSEQ multiplex PCR; TCRdb lists only in-frame clones, some missing. The sample lists some 270,000 clones, 75% to 90% occurring once. The material sequenced was peripheral blood. These receptors were taken from a man aged 25-45 years with acute or convalescent COVID-19.

The gene calls are TRBV6-5 and TRBJ1-4; no reliable D call. CDR1 MNHEY and CDR2 SVGAGI come from the germline V gene. The CDR3 is 12 residues long. The V and J ends lost 4 bases and 4 bases respectively, with 4 bases between them. CDR3 DNA sequence: TGTGCCAGCAGTTTCCTTAATGAAAAACTGTTTTTT. Its protein product is CASSFLNEKLFF.

This clone was seen only a few times. This chain joins TRBV14 and TRBJ1-5; maybe TRBD1 (6 bases). Germline V gene lookup returns CDR1 SGHDN and CDR2 FVKESK. V lost 1 base and J lost 3, with 10 bases in between. CDR3 length: 15 amino acids. For the CDR3, the DNA is TGTGCCAGCAGCCAAGGAGGGGGGGCCAATCAGCCCCAGCATTTT. Encoded protein: CASSQGGGANQPQHF. The full variable domain, with the rest looked up from reference TRBV14 and TRBJ1-5, is EAGVTQFPSHSVIEKGQTVTLRCDPISGHDNLYWYRRVMGKEIKFLLHFVKESKQDESGMPNNRFLAERTGGTYSTLKVQPAELEDSGVYFCASSQGGGANQPQHFGDGTRLSIL.

V gene TRBV28 combines with J gene TRBJ2-1; maybe TRBD2 (5 bases). The V gene's germline CDR1 is MDHEN and CDR2 SYDVKM. The CDR3 length is 19 residues. Trimming stripped 6 bases from V and 1 base from J, with 25 bases between. Here the CDR3 reads CASSSLPGRHGGSYNEQFF. The CDR3 DNA sequence: TGTGCCAGCAGCTCGCTTCCCGGGCGACACGGAGGATCCTACAATGAGCAGTTCTTC.

About this clone itself: Other nucleotide sequences from this sample produce the same CDR3. The CDR3 DNA reads TGTGCCAGCAGTTACGACAGGAGCTCTGGAAACACCATATATTTT. This codes for CASSYDRSSGNTIYF. V and J are TRBV6-5 and TRBJ1-3; tentative D call: TRBD1 (6 bases). This CDR3 region has 15 residues. Per germline, CDR1 MNHEY and CDR2 SVGAGI. V lost 2 bases, J lost 0 bases, and 8 bases lay in between.

V and J are TRBV28 and TRBJ1-4; TRBD1 matches at 7 bases. The ends lost 3 bases at V and 8 bases at J; junction bases unmatched: 9. Germline lookup yields CDR1 MDHEN and CDR2 SYDVKM. The CDR3 spans 15 residues. CDR3 protein: CASSFTGTVLEKLFF. In DNA form, the CDR3 reads TGTGCCAGCAGTTTTACCGGGACAGTTCTAGAAAAACTGTTTTTT.

This chain connects TRBV18 to TRBJ1-1, with 7 positions matching TRBD1. V lost 6 bases, J lost 0 bases, and 7 bases stayed unmatched. The germline gives CDR1 KGHSH, CDR2 LQKENI. The CDR3 is made up of 15 amino acids. CDR3 region: CASSQGQRMNTEAFF. The CDR3, as DNA: TGTGCCAGCTCCCAGGGACAGAGGATGAACACTGAAGCTTTCTTT.

The chain is built from TRBV20-1 and TRBJ2-1; D is ambiguous. The germline V gene has CDR1 DFQATT and CDR2 SNEGSKA (reference sequence). This CDR3 contains 11 residues. Trimming took off 3 bases at V and 6 bases at J, with 6 bases between the two ends. This CDR3 is CSASLRNEQFF. CDR3 DNA: TGCAGTGCTAGCCTACGCAATGAGCAGTTCTTC.

The count of this clone is one. This sequence joins TRBV27 and TRBJ1-6; 8 bases are shared with TRBD1. Losses at the gene ends were 3 bases for V and 7 bases for J; bases not matched to a gene: 2. Germline V gene data show CDR1 as MNHEY and CDR2 as SMNVEV (reference sequence). This CDR3 is 14 amino acids long. DNA of the CDR3: TGTGCCAGCAGTTTTGGGACAGGAAATTCACCCCTCCACTTT. It is translated as CASSFGTGNSPLHF.

The chain uses TRBV5-5 and TRBJ1-5; no clear D gene. V shed 0 bases and J shed 2 bases, with 18 bases lying between them. Germline loops: CDR1 SGHKS, CDR2 YYEKEE (reference sequence). The CDR3 is 18 amino acids. CDR3 amino acids: CASSLGAEGTTGNQPQHF. DNA of the CDR3: TGTGCCAGCAGCTTGGGGGCCGAAGGTACAACGGGCAATCAGCCCCAGCATTTT.

The CDR3 nucleotides read TGCGCCAGCAGCTTACAAGGGGGCTTGAACAATCAGCCCCAGCATTTT. Its translation is CASSLQGGLNNQPQHF. The V gene is TRBV5-1, the J gene TRBJ1-5; 7 bases fit TRBD1. Trimming removed 2 bases from V and 3 bases from J; junction bases left unmatched: 8. The CDR3 extends over 16 amino acids. In germline, CDR1 is SGHRS, CDR2 YFSETQ.

The chain couples TRBV20-1 to TRBJ2-3; D is unclear. Germline CDR1 is DFQATT and CDR2 is SNEGSKA (reference sequence). The CDR3 spans 12 residues. Trimming took 3 bases from V and 4 from J, leaving 8 bases between them. DNA for the CDR3: TGCAGTGCTAGTCCGGGTGCAGATACGCAGTATTTT. This gives the protein CSASPGADTQYF.

There are a few counts of this clone. The gene calls are TRBV12-1 and TRBJ1-5. TRBV12-1 is tagged as a pseudogene. The CDR3 is made up of 13 amino acids. The CDR3 sequence is CASSRCGDQPQHF. The CDR3 DNA sequence: TGTGCCAGCAGCCGGTGCGGGGATCAGCCCCAGCATTTT.

The genes are TRBV10-3 and TRBJ2-5, with 7 bases that match TRBD2. Germline V CDR1 and CDR2: ENHRY, SYGVKD. V shed 10 bases, J shed 0 bases, and the junction held 8 bases outside the gene matches. This CDR3 has 14 amino acids. CDR3 in amino acids: CATGSGAYQETQYF. In DNA form, the CDR3 reads TGTGCCACCGGGAGCGGGGCGTACCAAGAGACCCAGTACTTC.

This chain uses TRBV28 with TRBJ1-2, with 11 positions matching TRBD1. Germline loops: CDR1 MDHEN, CDR2 SYDVKM. The CDR3 spans 16 residues. Trimming at V came to 2 bases and at J to 4 bases, leaving 6 bases not matched to a gene. The CDR3 region has the DNA TGTGCCAGCAGTTTACCGGGACAGGGGGTTTCCTATGGCTACACCTTC. It is translated as CASSLPGQGVSYGYTF.

V usage is TRBV19 and J usage is TRBJ2-3; TRBD2 matches 12 bases. The CDR3 is made up of 14 amino acids. In germline, CDR1 is LNHDA, CDR2 SQIVND (reference sequence). V shed 5 bases and J 6 bases; nucleotides not matched to a gene: 3. The DNA for the CDR3 is TGTGCCAGTAGTCGGACTAGCGGGATGGATACGCAGTATTTT. This encodes CASSRTSGMDTQYF.

The rearrangement links TRBV2 to TRBJ2-3; 7 bases map to TRBD1. The germline gives CDR1 SNHLY, CDR2 FYNNEI. J was trimmed by 2 bases and V by 5 bases; bases with no gene match: 4. The CDR3 spans 14 residues. CDR3 loop: CASSPGQPTDTQYF. The CDR3 DNA reads as TGTGCCAGCAGTCCGGGACAGCCCACAGATACGCAGTATTTT.

V and J are TRBV14 and TRBJ1-2; TRBD1 matches 8 bases. Losses at the gene ends were 2 bases for V and 4 bases for J; bases not matched to a gene: 12. Germline V gene lookup returns CDR1 SGHDN and CDR2 FVKESK. This CDR3 is built from 17 residues. Written as DNA, the CDR3 is TGTGCCAGCAGCCAACACAAAAAAGCCGGGACAGGCTATGGCTACACCTTC. Translated, it gives CASSQHKKAGTGYGYTF.

The V and J genes are TRBV5-5 and TRBJ1-5; maybe TRBD1 (5 bases). Trimming cost V 4 bases and J 4 bases, with 12 bases left between them. Germline assignment: CDR1 SGHKS and CDR2 YYEKEE (reference sequence). The CDR3 totals 14 residues. CDR3: CASSPTTGNQPQHF. The DNA for the CDR3 is TGTGCCAGCAGCCCAACTACAGGTAATCAGCCCCAGCATTTT.

The chain uses TRBV2 and TRBJ2-3, with a tentative D call TRBD2 (5 bases). V dropped 6 bases and J dropped 1 base, with 17 bases sitting between them. CDR3 length: 16 residues. Germline values: CDR1 SNHLY, CDR2 FYNNEI. The CDR3 region has the DNA TGTGCCAGCAGCGGCCCTTCCCCCGGGGGCACAGATACGCAGTATTTT. As protein: CASSGPSPGGTDTQYF.

This chain joins TRBV5-5 and TRBJ2-2; 11 bases are a match to TRBD2. Germline CDR1 is SGHKS and CDR2 is YYEKEE (reference sequence). This CDR3 spans 16 amino acids. Unmatched junction bases numbered 2, after V lost 3 bases and J lost 1 base. For the CDR3, the DNA is TGTGCCAGCAGCTCTCTAGCGGGGGGGAACACCGGGGAGCTGTTTTTT. Residues: CASSSLAGGNTGELFF.

This clone was recorded once. This chain joins TRBV9 and TRBJ1-5; TRBD1 might be the D (6 bases). The V gene lost 0 bases and the J gene lost 9 bases, with 13 bases spanning the gap. The CDR3 runs 14 residues. Germline V lookup: CDR1 SGDLS, CDR2 YYNGEE. CDR3 sequence (DNA): TGTGCCAGCAGCGTAGCAGGGGCGCCGGGGCCCCAGCATTTT. Translated: CASSVAGAPGPQHF.